This TCR beta chain was identified during a study of OX40 agonist ivuxolimab in advanced cancers. Study overall: Patients received the agonistic anti-OX40 (CD134) antibody ivuxolimab. A mean age of 60 years, range roughly 23 to 79, was recorded, and around 85% were male.

Germline V gene data show CDR1 as MGHDK and CDR2 as SYGVNS. CDR3 size: 15 residues. Trimming cost V 5 bases and J 13 bases; bases outside gene matches: 16. Clones were sequenced by immunoSEQ multiplex PCR, and TCRdb holds only the in-frame ones, with some missing. The sample yields around 62,000 clones, 80% to 90% seen once. This clone was found a few times. As yet, its antigen is unknown. Whole-study findings and limits: The study observed clonal expansion of CD4+ and CD8+ blood T cells by week 6 at 0.1 to 3.0 mg/kg.

Sequenced material: CD4+ or CD8+ T cells sorted from blood, taken in a trial of the OX40 agonist ivuxolimab. This chain uses TRBV25-1 with TRBJ2-1; 8 nucleotides agree with TRBD1. The clonotype was recovered from an adult with an advanced solid tumor such as melanoma, head and neck, liver or kidney cancer. Here the CDR3 reads CASSPWGPGGKGQFF. The CDR3 nucleotides are TGTGCCAGCAGTCCCTGGGGCCCAGGGGGCAAAGGTCAGTTCTTC.